The 17 T cell receptor beta chains below were found in one sample sequenced in a study of CD4 and CD8 cells across lung adenocarcinoma regions. MiXCR, applied by TCRdb to the PCR reads, yields one record per CDR3 protein. The sample lists about 20,000 distinct CDR3 sequences, approximately 52% occurring once. The sequenced sample consisted of CD8+ T cells from the center of a lung tumor. The receptor source for this set is a female donor with lung adenocarcinoma. The CD4 and CD8 labels of this study may be unreliable.

This chain links TRBV6-1 with TRBJ2-1; D is unclear. The assigned J gene may be wrong: the sequence end matches TRBJ2-7 better. CDR1 is MNHNS, CDR2 SASEGT, per germline. The CDR3 is 11 amino acids. The CDR3 spells CASAREEKQYF. For the CDR3, the DNA is TGTGCCAGCGCAAGGGAAGAGAAGCAGTACTTC.

This clonotype was seen repeatedly, ten times or more. This sequence joins TRBV7-2 and TRBJ1-5; 9 nucleotides match TRBD1. This CDR3 comprises 15 residues. CDR1 and CDR2 (germline): SGHTA, FQGNSA. The junction had 9 bases not matched to a gene; V was cut back by 4 bases and J by 8 bases. The CDR3 loop is CASSSGQGLWKPQHF. The CDR3, as DNA: TGTGCCAGCAGCTCGGGACAGGGTCTCTGGAAGCCCCAGCATTTT.

J is TRBJ2-2 and V is TRBV6-1; D assignment may be TRBD1 or TRBD2 (7 bases each). This CDR3 comprises 16 residues. V gave up 5 bases and J gave up 3 bases, with 16 bases separating them. Per germline, CDR1 MNHNS and CDR2 SASEGT. The CDR3 bases are TGTGCCAGCAGTAAGAAGGGGGGGACAGACACCGGGGAGCTGTTTTTT. Translated: CASSKKGGTDTGELFF.

The chain links TRBV6-1 to TRBJ2-1; 7 positions match TRBD1. Germline lookup yields CDR1 MNHNS and CDR2 SASEGT. Trimming at V came to 6 bases and at J to 7 bases, leaving 9 bases not matched to a gene. This CDR3 has 14 amino acids. The CDR3 DNA reads as TGTGCCAGCAGCCCGGGACAGAGCCTAAATGAGCAGTTCTTC. Translation: CASSPGQSLNEQFF.

The chain uses TRBV11-2 and TRBJ2-4, with D perhaps being TRBD1 or TRBD2 (6 bases each). V was pared by 6 bases and J by 12 bases, with 27 bases between. Germline V gene lookup returns CDR1 SGHAT and CDR2 FQNNGV. The CDR3 loop spans 16 amino acids. The CDR3 DNA reads TGTGCCAGCAGGGGGCTCGGGGGCTCTGACAAAGACACTCAGTACTTC. Encoded protein: CASRGLGGSDKDTQYF.

This clonotype was seen a few times. This chain joins TRBV7-2 and TRBJ2-2; no clear D gene. V was pared by 0 bases and J by 7 bases, with 9 bases between. This CDR3 spans 14 amino acids. Germline V gene data show CDR1 as SGHTA and CDR2 as FQGNSA. Written as DNA, the CDR3 is TGTGCCAGCAGCTTAGCGTCTAGGAGCGGGGAGCTGTTTTTT. Protein sequence: CASSLASRSGELFF.

This clonotype was observed a handful of times. This chain joins TRBV6-5 and TRBJ1-5; TRBD1 matches at 7 bases. CDR3 length: 17 amino acids. With V trimmed by 4 bases and J by 0 bases, 9 bases remained unmatched. CDR1 is MNHEY and CDR2 is SVGAGI in the germline V gene. Here the CDR3 DNA reads TGTGCCAGCAGTTTGAGCGGGACAGCTTATAGCAATCAGCCCCAGCATTTT. It specifies CASSLSGTAYSNQPQHF.

The chain has TRBV11-3 and TRBJ2-1, with a possible D match to TRBD1 (5 bases). The V end lost 5 bases, the J end lost 4 bases, and 9 bases lay between the germline ends. The CDR3 totals 13 residues. Germline V gives CDR1 SGHNT, CDR2 YENEEA. The CDR3 sequence is CASSPGHYNEQFF. The CDR3 region has the DNA TGTGCCAGCAGCCCTGGACATTACAATGAGCAGTTCTTC.

J is TRBJ2-4 and V is TRBV15, with D perhaps TRBD2 (6 bases). Germline CDR1 LNHNV, CDR2 YYDKDF (reference sequence). Trimming removed 5 bases from V and 0 bases from J, with 26 bases in between. The CDR3 totals 20 residues. CDR3 in DNA: TGTGCCACCAGCTCCGGTGGGGTGGGGGGTCGTTCTCTAGCCAAAAACATTCAGTACTTC. It translates to CATSSGGVGGRSLAKNIQYF.

This clonotype was recorded only once. V usage is TRBV27 and J usage is TRBJ2-3; no firm D call. V was cut by 9 bases and J by 12 bases, with 16 bases left in between. The CDR3 extends over 11 amino acids. CDR1 is MNHEY, CDR2 SMNVEV, per germline (reference sequence). The CDR3 DNA sequence: TGTGCCAGGTGTCCTCCAGATATTCAGTATTTT. Encoded protein: CARCPPDIQYF.

A word on this clonotype: Compared with germline, one end of the junction differs, possibly owing to a read error. The chain combines TRBV27 with TRBJ2-4; 8 bases line up with TRBD1. The CDR3 spans 13 residues. Germline V CDR1 and CDR2: MNHEY, SMNVEV (reference sequence). CDR3 region: CGSRGRVQDIQYF. CDR3 bases: TGTGGCAGCAGGGGGCGTGTACAAGACATTCAGTACTTC.

The V call is TRBV7-6, the J call TRBJ2-1, with TRBD2 matching 10 bases. This CDR3 is 17 amino acids long. Germline V gene sequence: CDR1 SGHVS, CDR2 FNYEAQ. V trimming: 5 bases; J trimming: 12 bases; junction bases outside the gene matches: 19. CDR3 DNA: TGTGCCAGCAGCCCAAGCGTAGCGGGAGGCCCTGGTGCCGGGCAGTTCTTC. This translates into CASSPSVAGGPGAGQFF.

The V gene is TRBV10-2, the J gene TRBJ2-2; the D gene is possibly TRBD2 (6 bases). V was cut by 8 bases and J by 0 bases, with 10 bases left in between. Germline V gives CDR1 WSHSY, CDR2 SAAADI. There are 14 residues in the CDR3. In DNA form, the CDR3 reads TGCGCCAGCTCCGGGACTTCGAACACCGGGGAGCTGTTTTTT. Protein product: CASSGTSNTGELFF.

The chain recombines TRBV6-1 with TRBJ2-6, with 7 bases matching TRBD2. The V segment lost 7 bases and the J segment 0 bases; nucleotides outside the gene matches: 9. Germline CDR1 is MNHNS and CDR2 is SASEGT. The CDR3 runs to 17 residues. The CDR3 spells CASTPGRGRSGANVLTF. CDR3 bases: TGTGCCAGCACCCCGGGGAGGGGTCGCTCTGGGGCCAACGTCCTGACTTTC.

As to this clonotype: The junction differs from germline at one of its ends, possibly a read error. The V call is TRBV27, the J call TRBJ2-3; D is possibly TRBD1 or TRBD2 (5 bases each). CDR3 length: 15 residues. Germline assignment: CDR1 MNHEY and CDR2 SMNVEV (reference sequence). DNA of the CDR3: TGTGCCGGCGGTACCCGGGGCCGTGGCCCAGAGACGCAGTATTTT. Its protein is CAGGTRGRGPETQYF.

This clonotype was recorded many times. The J gene is TRBJ2-1, the V gene TRBV27, with 14 bases fitting TRBD2. Gene TRBJ2-7 matches the end of the DNA better, so the J call may be wrong. From germline, CDR1 is MNHEY and CDR2 SMNVEV (reference sequence). This CDR3 contains 16 residues. The CDR3 DNA reads as TGTGCCAGCAGTTACATATTGGGACTAGCGGGAGTAGAGCAGTACTTC. It translates to CASSYILGLAGVEQYF.

The sample holds a few counts of this clonotype. The gene calls are TRBV30 and TRBJ2-1, with TRBD2 identical over 12 bases. After removal of 4 bases from V and 7 bases from J, the junction contained 8 bases not matched to a gene. The CDR3 consists of 15 residues. CDR1 GTSNPN and CDR2 SVGIG come from the germline V gene (reference sequence). The chain's CDR3 is CAWNPGLAGRNEQFF. Written as DNA, the CDR3 is TGTGCCTGGAACCCCGGACTAGCGGGAAGAAATGAGCAGTTCTTC.